The 18 T cell receptor beta chains below come from one sample, sequenced in a study of shared clonotypes between healthy human individuals. The method was immunoSEQ multiplex PCR; TCRdb's version includes in-frame clones alone and lacks a portion of them. This sample has 2.3 million or so clones, with 93% found just once. The sequencing sample was made of naive CD4+ T cells from PBMCs. Subset: CD45RA+ positively selected. The receptor source for this set is a man younger than 35 in good health. Some clones in this sample may be carry-over from other donors' samples.

This chain links TRBV4-2 with TRBJ2-2; no clear D. The CDR3 covers 15 residues. Germline V gene sequence: CDR1 LGHNA, CDR2 YNFKEQ. V lost 4 bases and J lost 1, with 10 bases in between. The CDR3: CASSRIGENTGELFF. The CDR3, as DNA: TGTGCCAGCAGCCGAATTGGGGAGAACACCGGGGAGCTGTTTTTT.

This chain uses TRBV5-1 with TRBJ2-3; no firm D call. The germline V gene encodes CDR1 SGHRS and CDR2 YFSETQ. The V end lost 3 bases, the J end lost 0 bases, and 23 bases lay between the germline ends. The CDR3 covers 19 residues. The CDR3 nucleotides read TGCGCCAGCAGCTATACCGGGCGTTGGAAGAAGTCTAGCACAGATACGCAGTATTTT. Amino acid sequence: CASSYTGRWKKSSTDTQYF. The entire variable domain, with the rest obtained from reference TRBV5-1 and TRBJ2-3, is as follows: KAGVTQTPRYLIKTRGQQVTLSCSPISGHRSVSWYQQTPGQGLQFLFEYFSETQRNKGNFPGRFSGRQFSNSRSEMNVSTLELGDSALYLCASSYTGRWKKSSTDTQYFGPGTRLTVL.

This clone was seen a handful of times. V usage is TRBV2 and J usage is TRBJ1-1; D is uncertain. Germline CDR1 reads SNHLY; CDR2 reads FYNNEI. Deletions cut 8 bases from V and 3 bases from J, with 13 bases between. The CDR3 consists of 13 residues. The CDR3 DNA follows: TGTGCCAGCCTTCGGGAGAGGGACACTGAAGCTTTCTTT. Amino acid sequence: CASLRERDTEAFF.

Remarks on this clone: This specimen includes other DNA sequences encoding the same CDR3. The V and J genes are TRBV7-3 and TRBJ2-7; D gene uncertain. This CDR3 has 13 amino acids. Germline CDR1 and CDR2: SGHTA and FQGTGA. Trimming cost V 0 bases and J 2 bases, with 5 bases left between them. CDR3 in amino acids: CASSLTNTYEQYF. Here the CDR3 DNA reads TGTGCCAGCAGCTTAACCAACACCTACGAGCAGTACTTC.

The chain employs TRBV5-1 and TRBJ2-7; D call uncertain. CDR1 is SGHRS and CDR2 is YFSETQ in the germline V gene. This CDR3 region has 14 residues. V lost 4 bases, J lost 6 bases, and 17 bases lay in between. The CDR3 DNA is TGCGCCAGCAGCCTGAACACGGGTCCGGGCGAGCAGTACTTC. Translation: CASSLNTGPGEQYF.

This clone has just one count. The rearrangement joins TRBV28 to TRBJ1-4; a weak D match, TRBD1 (5 bases). V dropped 3 bases and J dropped 5 bases, with 16 bases sitting between them. The germline V gene has CDR1 MDHEN and CDR2 SYDVKM. The CDR3 has 16 amino acids. The CDR3, as DNA: TGTGCCAGCAGTTTTTCGAGGTTGGGGGGGAATGAAAAACTGTTTTTT. It codes for CASSFSRLGGNEKLFF.

In regard to this clone: Distinct nucleotide sequences in the sample also encode this CDR3. V and J are TRBV7-9 and TRBJ2-5; 7 bases are a match to TRBD1. The CDR3 is 13 residues long. Losses at the gene ends were 6 bases for V and 2 bases for J; bases not matched to a gene: 3. The germline V gene has CDR1 SEHNR and CDR2 FQNEAQ (reference sequence). This chain's CDR3 is CASSRGQQETQYF. The CDR3 nucleotides are TGTGCCAGCAGTCGGGGACAGCAAGAGACCCAGTACTTC.

As concerns this clone: The same CDR3 is also encoded by other DNA sequences in this sample. This rearrangement joins TRBV28 to TRBJ2-3, with D possibly being TRBD1 (5 bases). V was trimmed by 6 bases and J by 0 bases, leaving 10 bases between them. Germline CDR1 MDHEN, CDR2 SYDVKM. This CDR3 has 14 amino acids. Here the CDR3 DNA reads TGTGCCAGCAGCTTACCAGGGAGCACAGATACGCAGTATTTT. Protein sequence: CASSLPGSTDTQYF.

This sequence joins TRBV10-1 and TRBJ1-1; no reliable D call. The CDR3 has 10 residues. The ends were cut back, 9 bases at V and 6 bases at J, with 8 bases in the middle. Germline CDR1 WNHNN, CDR2 SYGVQD (reference sequence). CDR3 nucleotides: TGCGCCAGTGGATGCCCTGAAGCTTTCTTT. It specifies CASGCPEAFF.

The genes are TRBV7-9 and TRBJ2-5; unclear D gene. In germline, CDR1 is SEHNR, CDR2 FQNEAQ (reference sequence). CDR3 length equals 15 residues. V lost 5 bases and J 4 bases, leaving 17 bases between the germline ends. The CDR3 is CASSPVYRPGETQYF. As DNA, the CDR3 is TGTGCCAGCAGCCCCGTTTACCGGCCGGGAGAGACCCAGTACTTC.

The chain uses TRBV6-5 and TRBJ1-2; perhaps TRBD1 as D (6 bases). The CDR3 totals 13 residues. Trimming removed 6 bases at V and 4 bases at J, with 12 bases between. CDR1 is MNHEY and CDR2 is SVGAGI in the germline V gene. The CDR3 nucleotides read TGTGCCAGCAGCCTGGACAGTATCTATGGCTACACCTTC. Amino acid sequence: CASSLDSIYGYTF.

V and J are TRBV30 and TRBJ2-3; TRBD2 matches at 13 bases. CDR1 GTSNPN and CDR2 SVGIG come from the germline V gene (reference sequence). This CDR3 comprises 13 residues. The J segment lost 7 bases and the V segment lost 8 bases, leaving 6 bases of the junction unmatched. DNA for the CDR3: TGTGCCGAAGGACTAGCGGGAGTTAATACGCAGTATTTT. Its protein is CAEGLAGVNTQYF. The full variable domain, with the rest looked up from reference TRBV30 and TRBJ2-3, is SQTIHQWPATLVQPVGSPLSLECTVEGTSNPNLYWYRQAAGRGLQLLFYSVGIGQISSEVPQNLSASRPQDRQFILSSKKLLLSDSGFYLCAEGLAGVNTQYFGPGTRLTVL.

The V and J genes are TRBV9 and TRBJ2-3; 7 bases match TRBD2. The CDR3 sequence is 16 residues long. CDR1 is SGDLS, CDR2 YYNGEE, per germline. V was pared by 0 bases and J by 2 bases, with 6 bases of the junction left unmatched. This CDR3 is CASSVGSGLYTDTQYF. The CDR3 DNA is TGTGCCAGCAGCGTAGGATCGGGACTATACACAGATACGCAGTATTTT. Combining the CDR3 with reference TRBV9 and TRBJ2-3 gives the whole variable domain DSGVTQTPKHLITATGQRVTLRCSPRSGDLSVYWYQQSLDQGLQFLIQYYNGEERAKGNILERFSAQQFPDLHSELNLSSLELGDSALYFCASSVGSGLYTDTQYFGPGTRLTVL.

This sequence joins TRBV28 and TRBJ2-1; TRBD1 might be the D (6 bases). The CDR3 runs to 16 residues. V lost 8 bases and J 2 bases, leaving 19 bases between the germline ends. The germline V gene has CDR1 MDHEN and CDR2 SYDVKM. The CDR3 region is CASRKGGARPYNEQFF. The CDR3 DNA follows: TGTGCCAGCCGGAAAGGGGGTGCCAGGCCCTACAATGAGCAGTTCTTC.

The chain has TRBV6-6 and TRBJ2-1; 9 bases match TRBD2. In germline, CDR1 is MNHNY, CDR2 SVGAGI (reference sequence). The CDR3 runs 16 residues. With V trimmed by 0 bases and J by 6 bases, 6 bases remained unmatched. CDR3 in DNA: TGTGCCAGCAGTTACTCCTTTAGCGGGAGAGGCAATGAGCAGTTCTTC. It is translated as CASSYSFSGRGNEQFF.

The rearrangement joins TRBV28 to TRBJ2-1; D is perhaps TRBD2 (5 bases). V was pared by 2 bases and J by 4 bases, with 12 bases between. Germline values: CDR1 MDHEN, CDR2 SYDVKM. This CDR3 has 15 residues. The DNA of the CDR3 is TGTGCCAGCAGTTTAGAGGGTTTCGGGTACAATGAGCAGTTCTTC. Translation: CASSLEGFGYNEQFF.

The rearrangement uses TRBV6-5 and TRBJ1-1; 7 bases agree with TRBD1. Per germline, CDR1 MNHEY and CDR2 SVGAGI. The CDR3 totals 13 residues. The junction had 13 bases not matched to a gene; V was cut back by 6 bases and J by 12 bases. The DNA of the CDR3 is TGTGCCAGCAGGCCCGACAGGGTCCAATATACTTTCTTT. Protein: CASRPDRVQYTFF.

This chain joins TRBV21-1 and TRBJ2-2; no DNA check was done on the table's D call, TRBD2. TRBV21-1 is assigned pseudogene status. The CDR3 has 17 amino acids. The CDR3 DNA sequence: TGTGCCAGCAGCACCGAACGACTAGCGTTGGTCACCGGGGAGCTGTTTTTT. Translating it yields CASSTERLALVTGELFF.